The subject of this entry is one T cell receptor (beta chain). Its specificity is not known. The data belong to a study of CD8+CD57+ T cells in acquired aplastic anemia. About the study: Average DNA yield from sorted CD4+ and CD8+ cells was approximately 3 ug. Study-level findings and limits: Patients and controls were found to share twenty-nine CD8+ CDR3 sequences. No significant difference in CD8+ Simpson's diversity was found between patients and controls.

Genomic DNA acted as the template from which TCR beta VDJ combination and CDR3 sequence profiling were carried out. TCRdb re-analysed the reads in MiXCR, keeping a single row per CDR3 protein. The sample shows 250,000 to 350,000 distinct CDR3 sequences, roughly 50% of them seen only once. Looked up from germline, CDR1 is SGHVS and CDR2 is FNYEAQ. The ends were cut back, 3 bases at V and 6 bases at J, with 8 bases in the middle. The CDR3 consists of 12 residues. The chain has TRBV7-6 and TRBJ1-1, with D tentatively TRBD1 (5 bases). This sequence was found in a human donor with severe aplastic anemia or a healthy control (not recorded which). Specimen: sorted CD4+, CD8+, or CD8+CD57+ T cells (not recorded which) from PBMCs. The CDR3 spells CASSFWGAEAFF. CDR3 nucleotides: TGTGCCAGCAGCTTTTGGGGGGCTGAAGCTTTCTTT.